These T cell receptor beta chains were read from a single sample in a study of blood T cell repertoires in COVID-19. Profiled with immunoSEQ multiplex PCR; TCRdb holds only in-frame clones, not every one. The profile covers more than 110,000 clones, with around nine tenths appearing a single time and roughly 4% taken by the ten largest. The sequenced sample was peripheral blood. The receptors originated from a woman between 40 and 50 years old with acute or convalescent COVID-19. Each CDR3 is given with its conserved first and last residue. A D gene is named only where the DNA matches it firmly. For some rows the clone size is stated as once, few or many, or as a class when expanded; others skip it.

CASTGGVGSPLHF,TGTGCCAGCACCGGAGGGGTAGGATCACCCCTCCACTTT,TRBV6-5,TRBJ1-6,-,-
CASSLGQTYEQYF,TGTGCCAGCAGTTTAGGGCAGACCTACGAGCAGTACTTC,TRBV12-3/TRBV12-4,TRBJ2-7,-,-
CASSSTSGGKNIQYF,TGCGCCAGCAGCTCAACTAGCGGGGGGAAAAACATTCAGTACTTC,TRBV5-1,TRBJ2-4,-,TRBD2
CATAGGRPGYTF,TGTGCCACCGCCGGGGGGCGGCCCGGCTACACCTTC,TRBV12-3/TRBV12-4,TRBJ1-2,-,-
CASSLMTGKGYEQYF,TGTGCCAGCTCACTGATGACAGGAAAGGGCTACGAGCAGTACTTC,TRBV18,TRBJ2-7,once,-
CASRRRPSDEQYF,TGTGCCAGCAGGAGGCGGCCGTCGGACGAGCAGTACTTC,TRBV2,TRBJ2-7,-,-
CATQDRGIRNEQFF,TGTGCCACCCAGGACAGGGGAATTAGGAATGAGCAGTTCTTC,TRBV24-1,TRBJ2-1,-,TRBD1
CATSRVPGLAYNEQFF,TGTGCCACCAGCAGAGTACCGGGACTAGCGTACAATGAGCAGTTCTTC,TRBV15,TRBJ2-1,-,TRBD2
CASSSYRDSYEQYF,TGTGCCAGTAGTTCTTACAGGGATTCCTACGAGCAGTACTTC,TRBV19,TRBJ2-7,-,-
CSASDSGRNLPEQYF,TGCAGTGCTAGTGATAGCGGGAGGAACCTGCCCGAGCAGTACTTC,TRBV20-1,TRBJ2-7,-,TRBD2
CSAREAYGYTF,TGCAGTGCTCGAGAAGCCTATGGCTACACCTTC,TRBV20-1,TRBJ1-2,-,-
CASTLTSGTSTDTQYF,TGTGCCAGCACCTTGACTAGCGGCACTAGCACAGATACGCAGTATTTT,TRBV2,TRBJ2-3,-,TRBD2
CASSPLGQQLNQPQHF,TGTGCCAGCAGTCCCCTCGGACAGCAACTCAATCAGCCCCAGCATTTT,TRBV27,TRBJ1-5,-,-
CASSRRQNTDTQYF,TGTGCCAGCAGCCGACGACAGAATACAGATACGCAGTATTTT,TRBV7-9,TRBJ2-3,-,-
CASSPPSLETQYF,TGTGCCAGCAGCCCTCCTAGTCTAGAGACGCAGTATTTT,TRBV12-3/TRBV12-4,TRBJ2-3,-,-
CASSYTGTGIWEQYF,TGTGCCAGCAGCTATACCGGGACAGGGATTTGGGAGCAGTACTTC,TRBV5-6,TRBJ2-7,-,TRBD1
CASSLAGSKPQHF,TGTGCCAGCAGCTTAGCAGGGAGCAAGCCCCAGCATTTT,TRBV7-6,TRBJ1-5,-,-